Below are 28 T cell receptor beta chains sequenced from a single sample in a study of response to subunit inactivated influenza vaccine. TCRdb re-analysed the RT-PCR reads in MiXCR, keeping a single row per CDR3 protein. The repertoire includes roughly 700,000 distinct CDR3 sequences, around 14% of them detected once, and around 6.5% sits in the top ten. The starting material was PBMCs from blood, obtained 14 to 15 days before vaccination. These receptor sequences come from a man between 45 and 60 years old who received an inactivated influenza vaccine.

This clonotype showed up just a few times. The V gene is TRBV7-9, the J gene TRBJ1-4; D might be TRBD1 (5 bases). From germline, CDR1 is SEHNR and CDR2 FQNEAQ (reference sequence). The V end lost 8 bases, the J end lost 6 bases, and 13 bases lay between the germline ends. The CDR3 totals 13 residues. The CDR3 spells CASGRVEDEKLFF. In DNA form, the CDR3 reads TGTGCCAGCGGCAGGGTCGAGGATGAAAAACTGTTTTTT.

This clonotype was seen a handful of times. The DNA of the CDR3 is TGTGCCAGCAGTCCCACTATAAGACCCGGGGAGCTGTTTTTT. Its protein is CASSPTIRPGELFF. V is TRBV27 and J is TRBJ2-2; no firm D call. Trimming left V 5 bases short and J 6 bases short, with 13 bases between. The CDR3 loop spans 14 amino acids. Looked up from germline, CDR1 is MNHEY and CDR2 is SMNVEV (reference sequence).

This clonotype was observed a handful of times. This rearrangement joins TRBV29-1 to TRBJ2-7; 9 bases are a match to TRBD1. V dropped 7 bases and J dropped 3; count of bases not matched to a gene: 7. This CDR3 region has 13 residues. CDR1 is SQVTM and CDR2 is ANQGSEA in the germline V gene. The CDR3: CSALPGQGYEQYF. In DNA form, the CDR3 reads TGCAGCGCCCTCCCGGGACAGGGCTACGAGCAGTACTTC.

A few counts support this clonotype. DNA for the CDR3: TGTGCCAGTTCCATGGGAGGGCAGGGGGAGACCCAGTACTTC. Its protein is CASSMGGQGETQYF. This rearrangement joins TRBV28 to TRBJ2-5; D perhaps matches TRBD2 (7 bases). Germline V CDR1 and CDR2: MDHEN, SYDVKM. The CDR3 sequence is 14 residues long. V lost 9 bases to trimming and J lost 5 bases, with 19 bases between them.

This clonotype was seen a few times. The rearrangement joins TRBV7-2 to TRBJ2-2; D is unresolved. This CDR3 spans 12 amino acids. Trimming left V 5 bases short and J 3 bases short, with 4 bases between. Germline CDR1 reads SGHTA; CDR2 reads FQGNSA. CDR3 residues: CASSGHTGELFF. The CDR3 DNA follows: TGTGCCAGCAGCGGCCACACCGGGGAGCTGTTTTTT. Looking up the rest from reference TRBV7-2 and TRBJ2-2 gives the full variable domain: GAGVSQSPSNKVTEKGKDVELRCDPISGHTALYWYRQSLGQGLEFLIYFQGNSAPDKSGLPSDRFSAERTGGSVSTLTIQRTQQEDSAVYLCASSGHTGELFFGEGSRLTVL.

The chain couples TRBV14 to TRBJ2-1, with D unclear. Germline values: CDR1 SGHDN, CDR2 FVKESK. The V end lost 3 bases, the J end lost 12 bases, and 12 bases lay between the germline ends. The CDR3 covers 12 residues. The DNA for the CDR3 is TGTGCCAGCAGCCAGGATTTGGACGGGCAGTTCTTC. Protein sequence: CASSQDLDGQFF. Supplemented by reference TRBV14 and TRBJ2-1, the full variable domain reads EAGVTQFPSHSVIEKGQTVTLRCDPISGHDNLYWYRRVMGKEIKFLLHFVKESKQDESGMPNNRFLAERTGGTYSTLKVQPAELEDSGVYFCASSQDLDGQFFGPGTRLTVL.

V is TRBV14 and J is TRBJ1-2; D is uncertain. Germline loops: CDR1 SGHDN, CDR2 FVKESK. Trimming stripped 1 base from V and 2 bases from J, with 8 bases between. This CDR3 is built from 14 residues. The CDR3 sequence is CASSQAHANYGYTF. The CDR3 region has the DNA TGTGCCAGCAGCCAAGCGCACGCGAACTATGGCTACACCTTC. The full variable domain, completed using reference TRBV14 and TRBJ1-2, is EAGVTQFPSHSVIEKGQTVTLRCDPISGHDNLYWYRRVMGKEIKFLLHFVKESKQDESGMPNNRFLAERTGGTYSTLKVQPAELEDSGVYFCASSQAHANYGYTFGSGTRLTVV.

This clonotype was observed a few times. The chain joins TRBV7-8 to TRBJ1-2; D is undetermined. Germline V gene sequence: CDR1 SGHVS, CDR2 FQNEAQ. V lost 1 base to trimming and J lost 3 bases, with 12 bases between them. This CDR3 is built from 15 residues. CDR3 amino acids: CASSLVDERDYGYTF. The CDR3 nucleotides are TGTGCCAGCAGCTTAGTGGATGAGAGGGACTATGGCTACACCTTC.

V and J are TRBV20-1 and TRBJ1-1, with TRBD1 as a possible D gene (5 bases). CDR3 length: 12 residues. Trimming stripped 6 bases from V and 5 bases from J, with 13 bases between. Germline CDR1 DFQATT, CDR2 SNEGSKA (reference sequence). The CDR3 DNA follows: TGCAGTGCGAGGGGATTTAGGACTGAAGCTTTCTTT. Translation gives CSARGFRTEAFF.

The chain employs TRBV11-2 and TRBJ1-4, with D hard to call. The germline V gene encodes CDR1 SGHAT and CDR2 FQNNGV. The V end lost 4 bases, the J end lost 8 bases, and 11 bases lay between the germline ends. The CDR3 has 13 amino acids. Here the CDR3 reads CASSSGAREKLFF. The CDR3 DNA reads TGTGCCAGCAGCTCGGGCGCTAGGGAAAAACTGTTTTTT.

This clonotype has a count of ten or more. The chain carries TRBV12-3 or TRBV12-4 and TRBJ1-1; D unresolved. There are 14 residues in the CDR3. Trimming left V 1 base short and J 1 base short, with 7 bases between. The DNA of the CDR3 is TGTGCCAGCAGTTTAGGGCAGCAGAACACTGAAGCTTTCTTT. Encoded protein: CASSLGQQNTEAFF.

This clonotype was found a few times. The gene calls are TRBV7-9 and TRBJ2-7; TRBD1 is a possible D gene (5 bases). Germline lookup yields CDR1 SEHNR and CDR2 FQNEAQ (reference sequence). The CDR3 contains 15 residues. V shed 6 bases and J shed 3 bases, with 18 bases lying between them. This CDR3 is CASSRAQGEGYEQYF. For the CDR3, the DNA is TGTGCCAGCAGTCGAGCCCAAGGGGAAGGCTACGAGCAGTACTTC.

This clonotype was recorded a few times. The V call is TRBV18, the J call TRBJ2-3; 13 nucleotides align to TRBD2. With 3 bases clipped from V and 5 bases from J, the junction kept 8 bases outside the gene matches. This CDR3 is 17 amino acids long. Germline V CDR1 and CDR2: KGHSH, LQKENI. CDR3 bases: TGTGCCAGCTCACCTTGGACTAGCGGGAGTGAGGGAGATACGCAGTATTTT. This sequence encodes CASSPWTSGSEGDTQYF. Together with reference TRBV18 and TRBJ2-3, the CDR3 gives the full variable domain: NAGVMQNPRHLVRRRGQEARLRCSPMKGHSHVYWYRQLPEEGLKFMVYLQKENIIDESGMPKERFSAEFPKEGPSILRIQQVVRGDSAAYFCASSPWTSGSEGDTQYFGPGTRLTVL.

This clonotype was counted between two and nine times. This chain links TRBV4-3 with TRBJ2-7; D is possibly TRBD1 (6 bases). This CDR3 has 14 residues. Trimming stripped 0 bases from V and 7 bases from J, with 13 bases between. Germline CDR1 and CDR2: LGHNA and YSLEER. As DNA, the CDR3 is TGCGCCAGCAGCCAAGACGTCATAGGGGGTGAGCAGTACTTC. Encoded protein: CASSQDVIGGEQYF.

CDR3 loop: CSVVPSGRAATGELFF. CDR3 bases: TGCAGCGTTGTTCCTAGCGGGAGGGCAGCCACCGGGGAGCTGTTTTTT. The V call is TRBV29-1, the J call TRBJ2-2; the match to TRBD2 covers 12 bases. Losses at the gene ends were 4 bases for V and 4 bases for J; bases not matched to a gene: 7. The length of the CDR3 is 16 residues. From germline, CDR1 is SQVTM and CDR2 ANQGSEA.

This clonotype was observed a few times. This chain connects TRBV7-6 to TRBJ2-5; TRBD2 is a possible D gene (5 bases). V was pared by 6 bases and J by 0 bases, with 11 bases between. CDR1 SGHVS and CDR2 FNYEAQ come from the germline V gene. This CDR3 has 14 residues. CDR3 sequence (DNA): TGTGCCAGCAGTCCCGGACTTTACCAAGAGACCCAGTACTTC. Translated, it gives CASSPGLYQETQYF.

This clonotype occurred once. The CDR3 sequence: CASSPPSGQTYEQYF. The CDR3 bases are TGTGCCAGCAGCCCTCCTAGCGGGCAAACCTACGAGCAGTACTTC. This chain uses TRBV3-1 with TRBJ2-7; 8 positions match TRBD2. V trimming: 4 bases; J trimming: 2 bases; junction bases outside the gene matches: 7. Per the germline V gene, CDR1 is LGHDT and CDR2 is YNNKEL (reference sequence). The CDR3 totals 15 residues.

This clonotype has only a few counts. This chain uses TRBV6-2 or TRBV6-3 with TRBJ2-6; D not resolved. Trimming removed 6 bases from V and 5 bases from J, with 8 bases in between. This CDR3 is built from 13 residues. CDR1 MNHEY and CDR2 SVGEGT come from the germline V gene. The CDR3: CASSPRWANVLTF. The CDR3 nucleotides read TGTGCCAGCAGCCCCCGCTGGGCCAACGTCCTGACTTTC.

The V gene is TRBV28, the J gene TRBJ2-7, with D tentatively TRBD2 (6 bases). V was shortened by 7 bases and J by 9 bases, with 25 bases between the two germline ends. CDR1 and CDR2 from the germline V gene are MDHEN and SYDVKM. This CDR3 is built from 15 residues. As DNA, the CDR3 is TGTGCCAGCAACCCGATCCTAGCGACTCATGGGGGGCAGTACTTC. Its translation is CASNPILATHGGQYF.

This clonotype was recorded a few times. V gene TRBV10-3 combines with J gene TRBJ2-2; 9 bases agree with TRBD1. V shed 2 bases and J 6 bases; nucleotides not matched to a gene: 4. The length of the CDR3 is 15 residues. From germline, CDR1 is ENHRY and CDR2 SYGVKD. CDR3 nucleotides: TGTGCCATCAGTGAGGGGGGACAGGGCGCCGGGGAGCTGTTTTTT. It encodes CAISEGGQGAGELFF.

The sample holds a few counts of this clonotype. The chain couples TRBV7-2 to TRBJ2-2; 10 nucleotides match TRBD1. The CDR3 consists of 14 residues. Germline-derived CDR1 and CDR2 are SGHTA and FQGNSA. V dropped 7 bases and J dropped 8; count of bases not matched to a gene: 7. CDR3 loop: CASTLRQGAGELFF. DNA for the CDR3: TGTGCCAGCACCCTTCGACAGGGGGCTGGGGAGCTGTTTTTT.

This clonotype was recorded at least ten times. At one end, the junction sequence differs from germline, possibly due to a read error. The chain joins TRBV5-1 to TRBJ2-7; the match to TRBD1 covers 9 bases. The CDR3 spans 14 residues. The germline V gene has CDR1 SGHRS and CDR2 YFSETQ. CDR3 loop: CASSPGTGNYEQYF. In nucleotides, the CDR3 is TGTGCCAGCAGCCCGGGGACAGGGAACTACGAGCAGTACTTC. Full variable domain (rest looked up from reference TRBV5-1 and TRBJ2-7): KAGVTQTPRYLIKTRGQQVTLSCSPISGHRSVSWYQQTPGQGLQFLFEYFSETQRNKGNFPGRFSGRQFSNSRSEMNVSTLELGDSALYLCASSPGTGNYEQYFGPGTRLTVT.

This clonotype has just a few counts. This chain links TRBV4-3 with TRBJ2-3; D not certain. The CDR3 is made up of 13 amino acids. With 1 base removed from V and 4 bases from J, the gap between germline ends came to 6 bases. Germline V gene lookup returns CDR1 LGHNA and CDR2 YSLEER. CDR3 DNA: TGCGCCAGCAGCCAAGTATCCGCAGATACGCAGTATTTT. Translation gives CASSQVSADTQYF.

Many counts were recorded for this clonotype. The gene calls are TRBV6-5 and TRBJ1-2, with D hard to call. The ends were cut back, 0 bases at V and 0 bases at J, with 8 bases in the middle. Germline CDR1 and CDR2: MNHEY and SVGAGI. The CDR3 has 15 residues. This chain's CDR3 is CASSYSIIANYGYTF. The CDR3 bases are TGTGCCAGCAGTTACTCGATTATCGCTAACTATGGCTACACCTTC.

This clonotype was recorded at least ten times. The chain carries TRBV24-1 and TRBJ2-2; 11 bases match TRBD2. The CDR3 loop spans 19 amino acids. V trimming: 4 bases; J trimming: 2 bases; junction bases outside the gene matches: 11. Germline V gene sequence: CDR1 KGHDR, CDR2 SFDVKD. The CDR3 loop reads CATSDAPGTSGRNTGELFF. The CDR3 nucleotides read TGTGCCACCAGTGACGCTCCTGGGACTAGCGGCAGAAACACCGGGGAGCTGTTTTTT.

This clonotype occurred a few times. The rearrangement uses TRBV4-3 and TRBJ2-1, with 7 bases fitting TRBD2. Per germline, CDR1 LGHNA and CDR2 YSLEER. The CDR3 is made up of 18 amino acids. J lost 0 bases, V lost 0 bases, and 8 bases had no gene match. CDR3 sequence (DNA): TGCGCCAGCAGCCAAGAAAGCCCGCGGGGGAGCTCCTACAATGAGCAGTTCTTC. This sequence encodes CASSQESPRGSSYNEQFF.

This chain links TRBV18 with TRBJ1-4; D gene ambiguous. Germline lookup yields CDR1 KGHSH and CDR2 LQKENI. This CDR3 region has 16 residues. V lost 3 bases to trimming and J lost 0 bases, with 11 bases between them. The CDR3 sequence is CASSPLAPTTNEKLFF. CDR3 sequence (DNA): TGTGCCAGCTCACCCTTGGCCCCGACAACTAATGAAAAACTGTTTTTT.

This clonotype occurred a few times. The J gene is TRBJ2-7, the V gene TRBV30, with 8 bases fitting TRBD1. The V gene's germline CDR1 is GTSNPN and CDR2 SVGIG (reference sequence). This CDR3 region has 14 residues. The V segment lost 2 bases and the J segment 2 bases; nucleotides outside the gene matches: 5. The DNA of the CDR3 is TGTGCCTGGAGTATGGGGACAGGCACCTACGAGCAGTACTTC. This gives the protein CAWSMGTGTYEQYF.